The clone carrying this T cell receptor (beta chain) was picked up a small number of times. These data come from a study of blood T cell repertoires in COVID-19. As for the study in general: The origin of the acute and convalescent COVID-19 samples was the United States, Italy and Spain.

The germline gives CDR1 SGHKS, CDR2 YYEKEE (reference sequence). Losses at the gene ends were 5 bases for V and 9 bases for J; bases not matched to a gene: 3. This CDR3 is built from 14 residues. As handled by the study authors: Cell counts per sample came from amplifying reference gene primers. Using immunoSEQ multiplex PCR, the repertoire was profiled, and TCRdb retains in-frame clones only, with some absent. The DNA gave D and trimming, while V, J and clone size come from that table. The data contain about 280,000 clones, approximately 83% of them seen just once; the ten biggest clones take up approximately 2%.

This clonotype was sampled from a woman between 25 and 40 years old who had recovered from COVID-19. Sequencing was carried out using peripheral blood. The J gene is TRBJ1-6, the V gene TRBV5-5, with TRBD1 identical over 12 bases. The CDR3 loop is CASRPGQGASPLHF. The CDR3 bases are TGTGCCAGCAGACCGGGACAGGGGGCTTCACCCCTCCACTTT.